The 2 T cell receptor beta chains below come from one sample, sequenced in a study of blood T cell repertoires in COVID-19. Some clones are missing from TCRdb's copy, which holds only in-frame ones; the method was immunoSEQ multiplex PCR. This table has fewer than 350,000 clones, 65% to 90% appearing once. Source material: PBMCs or T cells enriched from blood (not recorded which). These receptors were taken from a middle-aged woman with acute COVID-19.

The V call is TRBV18, the J call TRBJ1-2; unclear D gene. Germline V gene sequence: CDR1 KGHSH, CDR2 LQKENI. The CDR3 totals 16 residues. Between the trimmed V and J ends, which lost 1 base and 8 bases, there was a span of 20 bases. The chain's CDR3 is CASSPLSSSTFRGYTF. The CDR3 DNA sequence: TGTGCCAGCTCACCACTATCCAGCTCCACCTTCAGGGGCTACACCTTC.

This clone has just one count. This chain connects TRBV21-1 to TRBJ1-4; the table's D gene call, TRBD1, was not cross checked with the DNA. TRBV21-1 is a listed pseudogene. The CDR3 is 15 amino acids. CDR3: CASSKVNVPGQRPYF. The DNA for the CDR3 is TGTGCCAGCAGCAAAGTAAACGTCCCGGGACAGCGTCCCTATTTT.